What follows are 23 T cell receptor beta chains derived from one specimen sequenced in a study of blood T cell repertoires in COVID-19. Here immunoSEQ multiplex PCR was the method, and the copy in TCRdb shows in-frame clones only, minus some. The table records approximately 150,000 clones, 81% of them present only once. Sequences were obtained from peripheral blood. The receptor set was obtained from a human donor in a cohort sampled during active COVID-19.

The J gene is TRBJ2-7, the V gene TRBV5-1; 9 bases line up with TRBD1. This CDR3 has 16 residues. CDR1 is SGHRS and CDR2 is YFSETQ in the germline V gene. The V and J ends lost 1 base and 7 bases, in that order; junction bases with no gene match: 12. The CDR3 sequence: CASSLLTGQGNREQYF. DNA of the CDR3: TGCGCCAGCAGCTTGCTCACGGGACAGGGAAATAGGGAGCAGTACTTC. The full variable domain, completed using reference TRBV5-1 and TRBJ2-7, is KAGVTQTPRYLIKTRGQQVTLSCSPISGHRSVSWYQQTPGQGLQFLFEYFSETQRNKGNFPGRFSGRQFSNSRSEMNVSTLELGDSALYLCASSLLTGQGNREQYFGPGTRLTVT.

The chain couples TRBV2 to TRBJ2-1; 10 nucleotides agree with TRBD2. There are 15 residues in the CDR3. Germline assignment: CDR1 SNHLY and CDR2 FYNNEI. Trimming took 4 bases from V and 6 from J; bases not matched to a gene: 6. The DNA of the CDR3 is TGTGCCAGCAGTGTGGCTAGCGGGAGTGTCAATGAGCAGTTCTTC. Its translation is CASSVASGSVNEQFF.

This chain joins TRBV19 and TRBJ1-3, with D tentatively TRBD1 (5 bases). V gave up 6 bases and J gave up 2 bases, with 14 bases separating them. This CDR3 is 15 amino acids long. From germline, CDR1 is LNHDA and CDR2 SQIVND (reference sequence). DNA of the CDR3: TGTGCCAGTAGGAACACAGGCGCCACTGGAAACACCATATATTTT. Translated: CASRNTGATGNTIYF.

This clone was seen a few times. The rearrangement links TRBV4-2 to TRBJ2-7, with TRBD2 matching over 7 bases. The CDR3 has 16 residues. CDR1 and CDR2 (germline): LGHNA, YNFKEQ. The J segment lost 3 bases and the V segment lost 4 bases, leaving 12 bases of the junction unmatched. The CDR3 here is CASSLWGGSQVYEQYF. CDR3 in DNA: TGTGCCAGCAGCCTCTGGGGCGGGAGTCAGGTCTACGAGCAGTACTTC.

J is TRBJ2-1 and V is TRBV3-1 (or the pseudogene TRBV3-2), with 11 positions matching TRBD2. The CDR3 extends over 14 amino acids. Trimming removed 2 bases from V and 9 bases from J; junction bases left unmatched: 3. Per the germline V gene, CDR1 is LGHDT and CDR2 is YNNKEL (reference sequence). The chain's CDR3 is CASSQLAGGVEQFF. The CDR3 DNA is TGTGCCAGCAGCCAACTAGCGGGAGGAGTTGAGCAGTTCTTC.

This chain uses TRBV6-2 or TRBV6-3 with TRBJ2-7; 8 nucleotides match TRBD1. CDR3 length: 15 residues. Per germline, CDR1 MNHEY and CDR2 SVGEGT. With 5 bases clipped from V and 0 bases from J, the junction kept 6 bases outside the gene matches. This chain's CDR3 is CASSTWTGNSYEQYF. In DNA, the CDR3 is TGTGCCAGCAGTACTTGGACAGGGAACTCCTACGAGCAGTACTTC.

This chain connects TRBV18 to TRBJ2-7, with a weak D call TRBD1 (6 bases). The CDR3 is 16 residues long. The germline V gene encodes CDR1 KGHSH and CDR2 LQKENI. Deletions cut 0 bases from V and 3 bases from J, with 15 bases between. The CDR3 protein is CASSPPHRVGIYEQYF. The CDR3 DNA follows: TGTGCCAGCTCACCACCTCACAGGGTAGGGATCTACGAGCAGTACTTC.

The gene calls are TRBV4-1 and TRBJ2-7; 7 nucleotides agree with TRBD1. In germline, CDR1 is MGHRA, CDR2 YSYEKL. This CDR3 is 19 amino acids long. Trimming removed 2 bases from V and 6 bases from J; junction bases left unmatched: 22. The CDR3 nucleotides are TGCGCCAGCAGCCAATCCCCAGGACAGGTTGCCTCTATGGGTGGCGAGCAGTACTTC. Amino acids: CASSQSPGQVASMGGEQYF.

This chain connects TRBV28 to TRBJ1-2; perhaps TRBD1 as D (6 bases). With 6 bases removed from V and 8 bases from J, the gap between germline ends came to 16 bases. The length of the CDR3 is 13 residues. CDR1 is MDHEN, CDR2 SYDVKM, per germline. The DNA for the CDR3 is TGTGCCAGCAGCCCCGAGGGACATCAGGGCTACACCTTC. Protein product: CASSPEGHQGYTF.

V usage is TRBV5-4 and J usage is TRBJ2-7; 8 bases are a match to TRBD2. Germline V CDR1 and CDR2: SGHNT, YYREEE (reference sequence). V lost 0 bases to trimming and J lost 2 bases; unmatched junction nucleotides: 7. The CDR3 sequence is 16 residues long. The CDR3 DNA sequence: TGTGCCAGCAGCTTGGTTGGTAGCGGGATACCCTACGAGCAGTACTTC. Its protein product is CASSLVGSGIPYEQYF.

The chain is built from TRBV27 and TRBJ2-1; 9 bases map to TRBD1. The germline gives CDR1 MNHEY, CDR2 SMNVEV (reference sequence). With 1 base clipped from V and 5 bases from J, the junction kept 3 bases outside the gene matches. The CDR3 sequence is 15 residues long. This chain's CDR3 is CASSLWGTGNNEQFF. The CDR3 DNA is TGTGCCAGCAGTTTATGGGGGACAGGGAACAATGAGCAGTTCTTC.

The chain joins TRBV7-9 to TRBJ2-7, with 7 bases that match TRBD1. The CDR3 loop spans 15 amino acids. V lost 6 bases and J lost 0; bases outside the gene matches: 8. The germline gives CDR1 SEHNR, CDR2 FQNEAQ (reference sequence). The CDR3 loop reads CASSLGQRSSYEQYF. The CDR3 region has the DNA TGTGCCAGCAGTCTGGGACAGAGGAGCTCCTACGAGCAGTACTTC.

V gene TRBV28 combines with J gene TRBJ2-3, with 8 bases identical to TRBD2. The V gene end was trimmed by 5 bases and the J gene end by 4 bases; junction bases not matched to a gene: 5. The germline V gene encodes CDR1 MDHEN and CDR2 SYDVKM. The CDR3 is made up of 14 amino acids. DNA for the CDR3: TGTGCCAGCAGTAGCGGGAGAGGATCAGATACGCAGTATTTT. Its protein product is CASSSGRGSDTQYF.

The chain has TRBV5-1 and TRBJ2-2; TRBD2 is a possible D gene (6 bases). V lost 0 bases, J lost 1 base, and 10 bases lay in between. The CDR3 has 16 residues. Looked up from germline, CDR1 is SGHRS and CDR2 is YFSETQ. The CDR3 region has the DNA TGCGCCAGCAGCTTGGCCGGGACTCAGAACACCGGGGAGCTGTTTTTT. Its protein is CASSLAGTQNTGELFF.

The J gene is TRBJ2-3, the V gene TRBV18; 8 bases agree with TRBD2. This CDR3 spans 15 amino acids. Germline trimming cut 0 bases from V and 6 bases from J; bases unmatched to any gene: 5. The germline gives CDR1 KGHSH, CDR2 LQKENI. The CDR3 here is CASSPPGTREDTQYF. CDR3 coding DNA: TGTGCCAGCTCACCACCGGGGACTAGGGAGGATACGCAGTATTTT.

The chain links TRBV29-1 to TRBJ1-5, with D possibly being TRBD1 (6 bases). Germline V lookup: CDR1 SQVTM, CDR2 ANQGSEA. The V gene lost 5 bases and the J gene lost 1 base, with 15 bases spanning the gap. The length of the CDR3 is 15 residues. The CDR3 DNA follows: TGCAGCGTTAAAGGGAACCAGGGGAGCAATCAGCCCCAGCATTTT. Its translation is CSVKGNQGSNQPQHF.

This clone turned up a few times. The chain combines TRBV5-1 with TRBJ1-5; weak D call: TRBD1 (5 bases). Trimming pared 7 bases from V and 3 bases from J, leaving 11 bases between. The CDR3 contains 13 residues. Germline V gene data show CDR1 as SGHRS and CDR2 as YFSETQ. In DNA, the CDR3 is TGCGCCAGCCGACTGACAGTCAATCAGCCCCAGCATTTT. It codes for CASRLTVNQPQHF.

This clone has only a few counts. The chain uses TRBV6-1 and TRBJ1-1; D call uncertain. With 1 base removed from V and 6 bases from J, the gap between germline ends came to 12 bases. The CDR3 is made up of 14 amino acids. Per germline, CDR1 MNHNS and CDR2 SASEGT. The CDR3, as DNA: TGTGCCAGCAGTGAAGATATGCGGAAGGCTGAAGCTTTCTTT. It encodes CASSEDMRKAEAFF.

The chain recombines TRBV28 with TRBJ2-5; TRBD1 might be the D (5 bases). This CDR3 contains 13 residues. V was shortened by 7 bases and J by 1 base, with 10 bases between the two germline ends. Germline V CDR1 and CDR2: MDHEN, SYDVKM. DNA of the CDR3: TGTGCCAGCAATCGACAGACCCAAGAGACCCAGTACTTC. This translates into CASNRQTQETQYF.

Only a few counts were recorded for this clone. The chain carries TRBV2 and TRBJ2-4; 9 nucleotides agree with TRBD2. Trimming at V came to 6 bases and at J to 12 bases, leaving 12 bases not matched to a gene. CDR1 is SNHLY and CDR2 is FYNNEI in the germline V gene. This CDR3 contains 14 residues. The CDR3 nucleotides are TGTGCCAGCAGCGATCAAGCGGGACTAGCCAATCAGTACTTC. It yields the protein CASSDQAGLANQYF. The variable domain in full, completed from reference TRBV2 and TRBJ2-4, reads EPEVTQTPSHQVTQMGQEVILRCVPISNHLYFYWYRQILGQKVEFLVSFYNNEISEKSEIFDDQFSVERPDGSNFTLKIRSTKLEDSAMYFCASSDQAGLANQYFGAGTRLSVL.

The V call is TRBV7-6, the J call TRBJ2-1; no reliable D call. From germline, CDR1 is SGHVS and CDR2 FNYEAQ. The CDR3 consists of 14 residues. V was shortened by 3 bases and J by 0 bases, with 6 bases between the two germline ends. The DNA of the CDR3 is TGTGCCAGCAGCTTGGGCAACTCCTACAATGAGCAGTTCTTC. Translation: CASSLGNSYNEQFF.

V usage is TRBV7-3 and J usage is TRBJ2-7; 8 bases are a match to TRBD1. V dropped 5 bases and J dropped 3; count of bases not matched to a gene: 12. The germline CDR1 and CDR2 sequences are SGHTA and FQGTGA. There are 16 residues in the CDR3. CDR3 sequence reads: CASSPAGTGPFYEQYF. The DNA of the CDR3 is TGTGCCAGCAGCCCTGCGGGGACAGGACCCTTCTACGAGCAGTACTTC.

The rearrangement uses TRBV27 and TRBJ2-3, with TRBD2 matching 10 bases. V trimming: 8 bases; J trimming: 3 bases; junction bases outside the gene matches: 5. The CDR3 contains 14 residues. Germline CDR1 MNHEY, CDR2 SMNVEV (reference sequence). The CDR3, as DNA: TGTGCCAGCGGAGCTAGCGGGAGTACAGATACGCAGTATTTT. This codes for CASGASGSTDTQYF.